A selection of T cell receptor beta chains follows, all from one sample in a study of blood T cell repertoires in COVID-19. Only in-frame clones appear in the TCRdb table, and some are missing; sequencing was by immunoSEQ multiplex PCR. The table shows about 41,000 clones, with roughly 91% occurring only once. Sequencing used peripheral blood. These receptors originate from a human donor in a cohort sampled during active COVID-19. The CDR3 runs from the conserved cysteine through the conserved F or W. D genes are given only for firm matches. Only part of the rows carry a size: once, few, many, or a class if the clone is expanded.

J gene	clone size	D gene	V gene	CDR3 protein	CDR3 DNA
TRBJ2-4	few	-	TRBV3-1/TRBV3-2	CASSQEWAIAKNIQYF	TGTGCCAGCAGCCAAGAATGGGCGATAGCCAAAAACATTCAGTACTTC
TRBJ1-5	-	-	TRBV28	CASSTLRGEVYSNQPQHF	TGTGCCAGCAGCACCCTCCGGGGGGAGGTGTATAGCAATCAGCCCCAGCATTTT
TRBJ1-4	-	-	TRBV7-6	CASSLGGTDINEKLFF	TGTGCCAGCAGCCTCGGCGGGACGGATATTAATGAAAAACTGTTTTTT
TRBJ1-5	-	TRBD1	TRBV28	CASSFPRAGGYEPQHF	TGTGCCAGCAGTTTTCCTCGTGCAGGGGGGTATGAGCCCCAGCATTTT
TRBJ2-6	once	-	TRBV6-4	CASSLSPGANVLTF	TGTGCCAGCAGCCTAAGCCCTGGGGCCAACGTCCTGACTTTC
TRBJ2-5	-	TRBD2	TRBV5-1	CASSEGLAVQETQYF	TGCGCCAGCAGCGAGGGACTAGCGGTCCAAGAGACCCAGTACTTC
TRBJ2-5	once	TRBD2	TRBV24-1	CATSATTGGQETQYF	TGTGCCACCAGTGCCACGACGGGAGGACAAGAGACCCAGTACTTC
TRBJ2-3	-	TRBD2	TRBV2	CASSARLAGGQITDTQYF	TGTGCCAGCAGTGCCCGACTAGCGGGAGGGCAGATCACAGATACGCAGTATTTT
TRBJ1-3	-	TRBD1	TRBV5-8	CASSRGLGNTIYF	TGTGCCAGCAGCAGGGGGCTTGGAAACACCATATATTTT
TRBJ2-7	-	-	TRBV27	CASRASSEVNCEQYF	TGTGCCAGCAGAGCTTCTAGCGAGGTAAACTGCGAGCAGTACTTC
TRBJ1-1	-	TRBD1	TRBV10-1	CASNRQPGQGEILNTEAFF	TGCGCCAGCAACCGACAACCGGGACAGGGGGAGATCCTTAACACTGAAGCTTTCTTT
TRBJ2-5	-	TRBD1	TRBV6-5	CASRRGQGIEETQYF	TGTGCCAGCAGGAGGGGACAGGGGATTGAGGAGACCCAGTACTTC
TRBJ2-3	-	-	TRBV7-8	CASSLQKHTDTQYF	TGTGCCAGCAGCTTACAGAAACACACAGATACGCAGTATTTT
TRBJ2-7	-	TRBD1	TRBV28	CASSLRAGTGVDEQYF	TGTGCCAGCAGTTTAAGAGCCGGGACAGGGGTCGACGAGCAGTACTTC
TRBJ1-1	-	-	TRBV21-1	CASSKELGRVAFF	TGTGCCAGCAGCAAAGAGCTAGGGAGGGTGGCTTTCTTT
TRBJ2-3	once	TRBD2	TRBV5-1	CASSLGFTSGRDTQYF	TGCGCCAGCAGCTTGGGGTTCACTAGCGGGAGGGATACGCAGTATTTT
TRBJ1-1	-	TRBD1	TRBV18	CASSPNSGQGATEAFF	TGTGCCAGCTCACCCAACTCGGGACAGGGGGCAACTGAAGCTTTCTTT
TRBJ2-5	-	TRBD2	TRBV24-1	CATSEGLAGEETQYF	TGTGCCACCAGTGAAGGACTAGCGGGGGAAGAGACCCAGTACTTC
TRBJ2-1	-	TRBD2	TRBV2	CASYYAPRLAGGSYNEQFF	TGTGCCAGCTACTATGCCCCCCGACTAGCTGGGGGGTCCTACAATGAGCAGTTCTTC
TRBJ2-1	-	TRBD2	TRBV3-1/TRBV3-2	CASSQGGGRAYEQFF	TGTGCCAGCAGCCAAGGTGGCGGGAGGGCCTATGAGCAGTTCTTC
TRBJ1-1	-	-	TRBV7-2	CASSSPGRGNTEAFF	TGTGCCAGCAGCTCCCCGGGCAGGGGAAACACTGAAGCTTTCTTT
TRBJ2-5	once	TRBD2	TRBV15	CATSGVGGVQETQYF	TGTGCCACCAGCGGGGTTGGGGGGGTCCAAGAGACCCAGTACTTC
TRBJ1-5	-	TRBD1	TRBV13	CASSTRDRVEPQHF	TGTGCCAGCAGCACCCGGGACAGGGTGGAGCCCCAGCATTTT
TRBJ2-7	once	TRBD2	TRBV2	CASSKTSASDEQYF	TGTGCCAGCAGCAAGACTAGCGCCAGTGACGAGCAGTACTTC
TRBJ1-2	-	-	TRBV2	CASRRTANYGYTF	TGTGCCAGCAGACGGACAGCGAACTATGGCTACACCTTC
TRBJ2-5	-	-	TRBV6-5	CASSQTRNQETQYF	TGTGCCAGCAGTCAGACTAGAAACCAAGAGACCCAGTACTTC
TRBJ2-7	-	-	TRBV7-6	CASSLEAVGFDSYEQYF	TGTGCCAGCAGCTTAGAGGCGGTCGGATTTGACTCCTACGAGCAGTACTTC
TRBJ1-1	-	-	TRBV18	CASSPEPYTEAFF	TGTGCCAGCTCACCAGAGCCCTACACTGAAGCTTTCTTT
TRBJ2-7	-	TRBD2	TRBV14	CASSLHAAGEQYF	TGTGCCAGCAGCCTCCATGCAGCGGGAGAGCAGTACTTC
TRBJ1-3	-	TRBD1	TRBV5-1	CASSLTGVIGTGNTIYF	TGCGCCAGCAGCTTAACAGGGGTGATAGGAACTGGAAACACCATATATTTT
TRBJ2-2	-	TRBD2	TRBV7-8	CASSLETSGRGTGELFF	TGTGCCAGCAGCTTAGAAACTAGCGGGAGGGGCACCGGGGAGCTGTTTTTT
TRBJ2-1	-	TRBD2	TRBV24-1	CATSDLLAGGTEQFF	TGTGCCACCAGTGATTTATTAGCGGGAGGCACTGAGCAGTTCTTC
TRBJ2-7	-	-	TRBV5-6	CASSLSVTYEQYF	TGTGCCAGCAGCTTGTCGGTAACCTACGAGCAGTACTTC
TRBJ2-1	-	TRBD2	TRBV27	CASSLGTSSYNEQFF	TGTGCCAGCAGTTTAGGGACTAGCTCATACAATGAGCAGTTCTTC
TRBJ2-6	-	TRBD1	TRBV30	CAWSVLFRKGDRVFSGANVLTF	TGTGCCTGGAGTGTGCTATTCCGAAAAGGGGACAGGGTATTCTCTGGGGCCAACGTCCTGACTTTC
TRBJ2-2	-	-	TRBV11-3	CASSLGYRVGTGELFF	TGTGCCAGCAGCTTAGGCTACAGGGTTGGAACCGGGGAGCTGTTTTTT
TRBJ2-7	-	TRBD1	TRBV27	CASGDRGPYEQYF	TGTGCCAGCGGGGACAGGGGACCCTACGAGCAGTACTTC
TRBJ2-7	-	TRBD1	TRBV27	CASSLKGQVSYEQYF	TGTGCCAGCAGTTTAAAAGGACAGGTCTCCTACGAGCAGTACTTC
TRBJ2-5	-	-	TRBV6-5	CASSYSAVQETQYF	TGTGCCAGCAGTTACTCCGCAGTCCAAGAGACCCAGTACTTC
TRBJ2-7	-	-	TRBV28	CASSLNPTSPYEQYF	TGTGCCAGCAGTTTAAACCCGACTAGTCCCTACGAGCAGTACTTC
TRBJ2-7	once	-	TRBV19	CASSIDSGLTSYEQYF	TGTGCCAGTAGTATAGATTCCGGACTAACTTCCTACGAGCAGTACTTC
TRBJ1-1	-	-	TRBV11-2	CASSLVANTEAFF	TGTGCCAGCAGCTTAGTGGCGAACACTGAAGCTTTCTTT
TRBJ2-7	few	TRBD2	TRBV4-2	CASSQEWGLTSYEQYF	TGTGCCAGCAGCCAAGAATGGGGACTAACCTCCTACGAGCAGTACTTC